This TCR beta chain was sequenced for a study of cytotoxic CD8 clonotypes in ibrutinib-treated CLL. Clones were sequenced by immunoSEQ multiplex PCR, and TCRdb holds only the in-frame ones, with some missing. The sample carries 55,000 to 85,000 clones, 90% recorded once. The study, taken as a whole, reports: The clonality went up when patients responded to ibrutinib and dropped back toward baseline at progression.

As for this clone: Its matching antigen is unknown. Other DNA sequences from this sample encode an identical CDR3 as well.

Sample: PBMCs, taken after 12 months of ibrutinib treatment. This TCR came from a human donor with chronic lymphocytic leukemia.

The CDR3 protein is CSADYNEQFF. In DNA, the CDR3 is TGCAGTGCGGATTACAATGAGCAGTTCTTC. The chain links TRBV20-1 to TRBJ2-1; D remains unclear. Germline V gene sequence: CDR1 DFQATT, CDR2 SNEGSKA (reference sequence). The CDR3 contains 10 residues. V lost 6 bases and J 4 bases, leaving 4 bases between the germline ends.